A selection of T cell receptor beta chains follows, all from one sample in a study of shared clonotypes between healthy human individuals. Measured with immunoSEQ multiplex PCR; TCRdb has only the in-frame clones, and not every one. This sample has fewer than 2.5 million clones, with roughly 93% found just once. The specimen sequenced was naive CD4+ T cells from PBMCs. The receptors shown here come from a man between 18 and 29 years old in good health. Some clones in this sample may be carry-over from other donors' samples. Each CDR3 is given with its conserved first and last residue. The order of the fields is J gene, V gene, clone size, D gene, CDR3 protein, CDR3 DNA. The D gene is left open where the match is weak. Clone size is given for some rows only: seen once, a few or many times, or a class if the clone is expanded.

j_call: TRBJ2-3; v_call: TRBV4-2; clone_size: .; d_call: .; cdr3_aa: CASYQGRRWYF; cdr3_nt: TGTGCCAGTTATCAGGGAAGGAGATGGTATTTT
j_call: TRBJ2-7; v_call: TRBV6-1; clone_size: .; d_call: .; cdr3_aa: CASSVSYLYEQYF; cdr3_nt: TGTGCCAGCAGTGTCTCTTACTTGTACGAGCAGTACTTC
j_call: TRBJ2-7; v_call: TRBV7-6; clone_size: .; d_call: .; cdr3_aa: CASSLAGNPYEQYF; cdr3_nt: TGTGCCAGCAGCTTAGCTGGGAATCCTTACGAGCAGTACTTC
j_call: TRBJ1-1; v_call: TRBV30; clone_size: .; d_call: .; cdr3_aa: CAWTGGNTEAFF; cdr3_nt: TGTGCCTGGACCGGAGGGAACACTGAAGCTTTCTTT
j_call: TRBJ2-1; v_call: TRBV4-1; clone_size: .; d_call: .; cdr3_aa: CASSQEAFYNEQFF; cdr3_nt: TGCGCCAGCAGCCAAGAAGCTTTCTACAATGAGCAGTTCTTC
j_call: TRBJ1-4; v_call: TRBV7-9; clone_size: .; d_call: .; cdr3_aa: CASSLGQGSEKLFF; cdr3_nt: TGTGCCAGCAGCTTAGGCCAGGGAAGTGAAAAACTGTTTTTT
j_call: TRBJ2-7; v_call: TRBV7-2; clone_size: .; d_call: TRBD1; cdr3_aa: CARRQGFLYEQYF; cdr3_nt: TGTGCCAGAAGACAGGGCTTCCTCTACGAGCAGTACTTC
j_call: TRBJ2-2; v_call: TRBV10-3; clone_size: .; d_call: .; cdr3_aa: CAISESGTGELFF; cdr3_nt: TGTGCCATCAGTGAGTCTGGTACCGGGGAGCTGTTTTTT
j_call: TRBJ1-2; v_call: TRBV6-1; clone_size: .; d_call: TRBD1; cdr3_aa: CASSILDRDYGYTF; cdr3_nt: TGTGCCAGCAGTATACTCGACAGGGACTATGGCTACACCTTC
j_call: TRBJ2-2; v_call: TRBV7-2; clone_size: once; d_call: TRBD1; cdr3_aa: CASSSGDRGNTGELFF; cdr3_nt: TGTGCCAGCAGCTCAGGGGACAGGGGGAACACCGGGGAGCTGTTTTTT
j_call: TRBJ1-6; v_call: TRBV28; clone_size: .; d_call: TRBD1; cdr3_aa: CASGPGGGLIPLHF; cdr3_nt: TGTGCCAGCGGGCCAGGGGGGGGTCTCATACCCCTCCACTTT
j_call: TRBJ2-2; v_call: TRBV19; clone_size: .; d_call: .; cdr3_aa: CASSDGKRSFTGELFF; cdr3_nt: TGTGCCAGTAGTGATGGGAAGCGGTCCTTCACCGGGGAGCTGTTTTTT
j_call: TRBJ2-7; v_call: TRBV6-1; clone_size: .; d_call: TRBD1; cdr3_aa: CASSGDRPDEQYF; cdr3_nt: TGTGCCAGCAGTGGGGACAGGCCTGACGAGCAGTACTTC
j_call: TRBJ2-2; v_call: TRBV19; clone_size: .; d_call: TRBD1; cdr3_aa: CASRQTGQGPDGELFF; cdr3_nt: TGTGCCAGTAGGCAGACGGGACAGGGGCCCGACGGGGAGCTGTTTTTT
j_call: TRBJ1-2; v_call: TRBV30; clone_size: .; d_call: TRBD1; cdr3_aa: CAWSIDRGVGGYTF; cdr3_nt: TGTGCCTGGAGTATAGACAGGGGAGTCGGTGGCTACACCTTC
j_call: TRBJ2-7; v_call: TRBV29-1; clone_size: .; d_call: TRBD2; cdr3_aa: CSVGRREGPYEQYF; cdr3_nt: TGCAGCGTTGGAAGGCGGGAGGGCCCCTACGAGCAGTACTTC
j_call: TRBJ2-1; v_call: TRBV5-1; clone_size: .; d_call: TRBD2; cdr3_aa: CASSLGGIGYNEQFF; cdr3_nt: TGCGCCAGCAGCCTCGGGGGGATAGGGTACAATGAGCAGTTCTTC
j_call: TRBJ1-1; v_call: TRBV5-1; clone_size: few; d_call: .; cdr3_aa: CASSPRTRLNTEAFF; cdr3_nt: TGCGCCAGCAGCCCGAGGACGAGATTGAACACTGAAGCTTTCTTT
j_call: TRBJ2-5; v_call: TRBV5-4; clone_size: .; d_call: .; cdr3_aa: CASSLGGRGAEETQYF; cdr3_nt: TGTGCCAGCAGCTTGGGGGGCAGGGGGGCGGAAGAGACCCAGTACTTC
j_call: TRBJ2-4; v_call: TRBV5-4; clone_size: .; d_call: TRBD1; cdr3_aa: CASSLQGGKNIQYF; cdr3_nt: TGTGCCAGCAGCTTACAGGGGGGCAAAAACATTCAGTACTTC
j_call: TRBJ1-4; v_call: TRBV25-1; clone_size: .; d_call: .; cdr3_aa: CASSRGGPEEKLFF; cdr3_nt: TGTGCCAGCAGTCGGGGAGGCCCCGAGGAAAAACTGTTTTTT
j_call: TRBJ2-7; v_call: TRBV30; clone_size: .; d_call: .; cdr3_aa: CAWSQLVGGGQYF; cdr3_nt: TGTGCCTGGAGCCAACTTGTCGGCGGAGGGCAGTACTTC
j_call: TRBJ1-4; v_call: TRBV27; clone_size: .; d_call: .; cdr3_aa: CASSLTGTPREKLFF; cdr3_nt: TGTGCCAGCAGTTTGACCGGGACTCCTCGTGAAAAACTGTTTTTT
j_call: TRBJ2-1; v_call: TRBV11-2; clone_size: .; d_call: TRBD2; cdr3_aa: CASSSALAGGVRNEQFF; cdr3_nt: TGTGCCAGCAGCTCCGCCCTAGCGGGAGGCGTAAGGAATGAGCAGTTCTTC
j_call: TRBJ2-7; v_call: TRBV19; clone_size: .; d_call: TRBD2; cdr3_aa: CASSKGLAGTYEQYF; cdr3_nt: TGTGCCAGTAGTAAGGGACTAGCGGGCACATACGAGCAGTACTTC
j_call: TRBJ1-5; v_call: TRBV30; clone_size: .; d_call: .; cdr3_aa: CAWSIPGGANNQPQHF; cdr3_nt: TGTGCCTGGAGCATCCCGGGGGGGGCTAACAATCAGCCCCAGCATTTT
j_call: TRBJ1-5; v_call: TRBV15; clone_size: once; d_call: .; cdr3_aa: CATSKGGKGSSNQPQHF; cdr3_nt: TGTGCCACCAGCAAGGGAGGGAAGGGATCTAGCAATCAGCCCCAGCATTTT
j_call: TRBJ2-7; v_call: TRBV7-9; clone_size: .; d_call: .; cdr3_aa: CASSRLGGAYEQYF; cdr3_nt: TGTGCCAGCAGCCGACTAGGAGGAGCCTACGAGCAGTACTTC
j_call: TRBJ2-1; v_call: TRBV28; clone_size: .; d_call: TRBD2; cdr3_aa: CASRTSGRISEQFF; cdr3_nt: TGTGCCAGCAGGACTAGCGGGAGGATCAGTGAGCAGTTCTTC
j_call: TRBJ1-2; v_call: TRBV5-6; clone_size: .; d_call: TRBD1; cdr3_aa: CASSPEAVPRQGGGYGYTF; cdr3_nt: TGTGCCAGCAGCCCGGAGGCTGTCCCTAGACAGGGCGGAGGCTATGGCTACACCTTC
j_call: TRBJ2-7; v_call: TRBV28; clone_size: .; d_call: .; cdr3_aa: CASSSQGIRENEQYF; cdr3_nt: TGTGCCAGCAGCTCGCAGGGTATTCGGGAGAACGAGCAGTACTTC
j_call: TRBJ1-4; v_call: TRBV28; clone_size: .; d_call: .; cdr3_aa: CASSLVGGTNEKLFF; cdr3_nt: TGTGCCAGCAGCCTAGTGGGGGGCACTAATGAAAAACTGTTTTTT
j_call: TRBJ2-2; v_call: TRBV6-5; clone_size: few; d_call: .; cdr3_aa: CASISRNGELFF; cdr3_nt: TGTGCCAGCATCTCCAGAAACGGGGAGCTGTTTTTT
j_call: TRBJ2-5; v_call: TRBV5-1; clone_size: .; d_call: .; cdr3_aa: CASSSGPAVRETQYF; cdr3_nt: TGCGCCAGCAGCTCCGGACCTGCCGTGCGGGAGACCCAGTACTTC
j_call: TRBJ1-1; v_call: TRBV6-1; clone_size: once; d_call: .; cdr3_aa: CASSAWVERTEAFF; cdr3_nt: TGTGCCAGCAGTGCGTGGGTCGAGCGGACTGAAGCTTTCTTT
j_call: TRBJ1-3; v_call: TRBV28; clone_size: .; d_call: .; cdr3_aa: CASSRTGVGNTIYF; cdr3_nt: TGTGCCAGCAGTAGGACGGGGGTTGGAAACACCATATATTTT
j_call: TRBJ1-5; v_call: TRBV4-1; clone_size: .; d_call: TRBD1; cdr3_aa: CASSRTGAGSNQPQHF; cdr3_nt: TGCGCCAGCTCCCGGACAGGGGCTGGGAGCAATCAGCCCCAGCATTTT
j_call: TRBJ2-2; v_call: TRBV6-6; clone_size: .; d_call: TRBD1; cdr3_aa: CASLQGANTGELFF; cdr3_nt: TGTGCCAGCCTACAGGGGGCGAACACCGGGGAGCTGTTTTTT
j_call: TRBJ1-6; v_call: TRBV5-6; clone_size: .; d_call: TRBD1; cdr3_aa: CASSDGTDNSPLHF; cdr3_nt: TGTGCCAGCAGCGATGGGACAGACAATTCACCCCTCCACTTT
j_call: TRBJ1-5; v_call: TRBV7-3; clone_size: .; d_call: .; cdr3_aa: CASSESNNQPQHF; cdr3_nt: TGTGCCAGCAGCGAGTCCAATAATCAGCCCCAGCATTTT
j_call: TRBJ1-4; v_call: TRBV7-6; clone_size: .; d_call: .; cdr3_aa: CASSSNGRAKLFF; cdr3_nt: TGTGCCAGCAGCTCGAATGGTCGGGCAAAACTGTTTTTT
j_call: TRBJ2-7; v_call: TRBV2; clone_size: .; d_call: .; cdr3_aa: CASRDALAYEQYF; cdr3_nt: TGTGCCAGCAGGGACGCACTAGCTTACGAGCAGTACTTC
j_call: TRBJ2-2; v_call: TRBV18; clone_size: .; d_call: TRBD1; cdr3_aa: CASSRRDRADTGELFF; cdr3_nt: TGTGCCAGCTCACGCCGGGACAGGGCGGACACCGGGGAGCTGTTTTTT
j_call: TRBJ2-1; v_call: TRBV11-2; clone_size: .; d_call: .; cdr3_aa: CASSFLKAGVAVKEQFF; cdr3_nt: TGTGCCAGCAGCTTCTTAAAGGCAGGGGTCGCGGTAAAAGAGCAGTTCTTC
j_call: TRBJ1-1; v_call: TRBV27; clone_size: .; d_call: TRBD1; cdr3_aa: CASSQNRGMNTEAFF; cdr3_nt: TGTGCCAGCAGTCAGAACAGGGGTATGAACACTGAAGCTTTCTTT
j_call: TRBJ1-2; v_call: TRBV2; clone_size: .; d_call: .; cdr3_aa: CASSTTGNYGYTF; cdr3_nt: TGTGCCAGCAGTACCACAGGGAACTATGGCTACACCTTC
j_call: TRBJ1-4; v_call: TRBV29-1; clone_size: .; d_call: .; cdr3_aa: CSAHRALDEKLFF; cdr3_nt: TGCAGCGCCCACCGGGCCCTAGATGAAAAACTGTTTTTT
j_call: TRBJ1-3; v_call: TRBV9; clone_size: .; d_call: TRBD1; cdr3_aa: CASSTQGGPGSGNTIYF; cdr3_nt: TGTGCCAGCAGCACTCAGGGGGGCCCCGGCTCTGGAAACACCATATATTTT
j_call: TRBJ2-7; v_call: TRBV7-3; clone_size: .; d_call: .; cdr3_aa: CASSLTGPPTQPAEF; cdr3_nt: TGTGCCAGCAGCTTGACCGGGCCCCCCACCCAGCCTGCGGAATTC
j_call: TRBJ1-6; v_call: TRBV30; clone_size: .; d_call: .; cdr3_aa: CAWSPGRVGSPLHF; cdr3_nt: TGTGCCTGGAGTCCTGGACGGGTCGGTTCACCCCTCCACTTT
j_call: TRBJ2-3; v_call: TRBV29-1; clone_size: .; d_call: .; cdr3_aa: CSVNRQLTDTQYF; cdr3_nt: TGCAGCGTGAACCGACAGCTCACAGATACGCAGTATTTT
j_call: TRBJ1-2; v_call: TRBV7-2; clone_size: .; d_call: TRBD1; cdr3_aa: CASSSSPGQDYGYTF; cdr3_nt: TGTGCCAGCAGCTCTAGTCCGGGACAGGACTATGGCTACACCTTC
j_call: TRBJ2-7; v_call: TRBV2; clone_size: .; d_call: .; cdr3_aa: CASSEIEVSYEQYF; cdr3_nt: TGTGCCAGCAGTGAAATAGAGGTCTCCTACGAGCAGTACTTC
j_call: TRBJ1-4; v_call: TRBV19; clone_size: .; d_call: TRBD1; cdr3_aa: CASRDRATNEKLFF; cdr3_nt: TGTGCGAGTAGGGACAGGGCAACTAATGAAAAACTGTTTTTT
j_call: TRBJ2-5; v_call: TRBV27; clone_size: .; d_call: TRBD2; cdr3_aa: CASSTLAAGRETQYF; cdr3_nt: TGTGCCAGCAGCACCCTAGCGGCGGGAAGAGAGACCCAGTACTTC
j_call: TRBJ2-1; v_call: TRBV2; clone_size: .; d_call: TRBD2; cdr3_aa: CASSTGTSGTNEQFF; cdr3_nt: TGTGCCAGCAGTACCGGGACTAGCGGTACCAATGAGCAGTTCTTC
j_call: TRBJ1-1; v_call: TRBV9; clone_size: .; d_call: .; cdr3_aa: CASSADRSDTEAFF; cdr3_nt: TGTGCCAGCAGCGCCGACAGGTCTGACACTGAAGCTTTCTTT
j_call: TRBJ1-2; v_call: TRBV19; clone_size: .; d_call: TRBD1; cdr3_aa: CASSRQGSNYGYTF; cdr3_nt: TGTGCCAGTAGCCGACAGGGAAGCAACTATGGCTACACCTTC